This T cell receptor (beta chain) is drawn from a study of T cell responses to AZD1222 COVID-19 vaccine. Study background: Second-dose intervals of approximately 4 or approximately 12 weeks were pooled.

On this clone itself: Its antigen remains unidentified.

TCRdb's copy holds only in-frame clones and misses some; the assay was immunoSEQ multiplex PCR. Among about 28,000 clones, around 86% were seen once, and the ten largest hold roughly 1.3%. General study results and limits: Spike-specific TCR breadth and depth grew following two AZD1222 doses. Repertoire sampling occurred only after the peak T cell response.

Per the germline V gene, CDR1 is MNHNY and CDR2 is SVGAGI (reference sequence). Trimming at V came to 0 bases and at J to 5 bases, leaving 3 bases not matched to a gene. The CDR3 spans 15 residues. The chain is built from TRBV6-6 and TRBJ2-7; 11 bases are shared with TRBD1. The sequence was collected from an adult in good health. This material consisted of peripheral blood, taken on day 0 of AZD1222 vaccination. The CDR3 sequence: CASSYSGQGADEQYF. The CDR3 nucleotides are TGTGCCAGCAGTTACTCTGGACAGGGGGCTGACGAGCAGTACTTC.